A selection of T cell receptor beta chains follows, all from one sample in a study of T cell changes during pregnancy in multiple sclerosis. Libraries were prepared by immunoSEQ multiplex PCR; TCRdb keeps only in-frame clonotypes and omits some of them. Of around 99,000 clones listed, around 92% were seen once; the top ten hold about 0.78%. Sample: peripheral blood, taken in the third trimester of pregnancy. The source of these receptors is a female donor in good health, enrolled as a control in a pregnancy study. The CDR3 runs from the conserved cysteine through the conserved F or W. The D gene is left open where the match is weak.

v_call	j_call	d_call	cdr3_nt	cdr3_aa
TRBV25-1	TRBJ1-5	TRBD1	TGTGCCAGCAGTCCTCACAGGGGACAGGGCAATCAGCCCCAGCATTTT	CASSPHRGQGNQPQHF
TRBV19	TRBJ2-7	-	TGTGCCAGTTCCGGGACACAGAGCTCCTACGAGCAGTACTTC	CASSGTQSSYEQYF
TRBV2	TRBJ2-7	-	TGTGCCAGCAGTGATCGGAGGGGTAGTTATGAGCAGTACTTC	CASSDRRGSYEQYF
TRBV2	TRBJ1-2	TRBD1	TGTGCCAGCAGTGTGGCCAGGGGGCTGTACTATGGCTACACCTTC	CASSVARGLYYGYTF
TRBV7-7	TRBJ2-2	TRBD1	TGTGCTAGCAGCACCGACAGGGGCACCGGGGAGCTGTTTTTT	CASSTDRGTGELFF
TRBV6-5	TRBJ1-1	-	TGTGCCAGCAGTCGACAGGTAATGAACACTGAAGCTTTCTTT	CASSRQVMNTEAFF
TRBV5-1	TRBJ2-1	-	TGCGCCAGCAGCTCGGGAGACAGGGAGCCTTACGATGAGCAGTTCTTC	CASSSGDREPYDEQFF
TRBV6-6	TRBJ2-7	-	TGTGCCACTAGTAAGGAGTACGAGCAGTACTTC	CATSKEYEQYF
TRBV10-3	TRBJ2-2	-	TGTGCCATCACGTCGGGGACAACGAACACCGGGGAGCTGTTTTTT	CAITSGTTNTGELFF
TRBV15	TRBJ2-5	-	TGTGCCACCAGCAGAGATATTGAAGAGACCCAGTACTTC	CATSRDIEETQYF
TRBV9	TRBJ2-3	-	TGTGCCAGCAGCGAACGGACTACTGATACGCAGTATTTT	CASSERTTDTQYF
TRBV6-5	TRBJ2-2	-	TGTGCCAGCAGTTACTCGCCAGAAGAGGCCGGGGAGCTGTTTTTT	CASSYSPEEAGELFF
TRBV9	TRBJ1-5	-	TGTGCCAGCAGCCCCCGGGGGACTAGCAATCAGCCCCAGCATTTT	CASSPRGTSNQPQHF
TRBV19	TRBJ1-2	-	TGTGCCAGTAGTATCGGAGGATTAGGCTACACCTTC	CASSIGGLGYTF
TRBV2	TRBJ1-1	-	TGTGCCAGCATTCTGGACAGCTCCTTGAACACTGAAGCTTTCTTT	CASILDSSLNTEAFF
TRBV6-6	TRBJ2-3	TRBD1	TGTGCCACCTGGACAGGGTGGTCAGATACGCAGTATTTT	CATWTGWSDTQYF
TRBV15	TRBJ2-7	-	TGTGCCACCAGCCTACAACGGAGACCCACGGGTGAGCAGTACTTC	CATSLQRRPTGEQYF
TRBV30	TRBJ1-4	-	TGTGCCTGGAGTGCGACGGGTATCTCTGAAAAACTGTTTTTT	CAWSATGISEKLFF
TRBV11-3	TRBJ1-4	-	TGTGCCAGCAGCGCGCGACAGTTGGCTAATGAAAAACTGTTTTTT	CASSARQLANEKLFF
TRBV10-3	TRBJ2-1	TRBD1	TGTGCCATCAGTGAGTCCGAAGGGGGCGCGGATGAGCAGTTCTTC	CAISESEGGADEQFF
TRBV30	TRBJ1-2	-	TGTGCCTGGAGCCGACAGAACTATGGCTACACCTTC	CAWSRQNYGYTF
TRBV7-2	TRBJ1-3	-	TGTGCCAGCAGCTTATGGGGGGGGACCAAAGGAAACACCATATATTTT	CASSLWGGTKGNTIYF
TRBV28	TRBJ1-1	TRBD1	TGTGCCAGCCTACAAGCCGTGACAGGGAGAGGGGGGGAAGCTTTCTTT	CASLQAVTGRGGEAFF
TRBV7-2	TRBJ2-3	TRBD1	TGTGCCAGCAGCTTAGGTGGGACAGGGGGCGCGGCGGATACGCAGTATTTT	CASSLGGTGGAADTQYF
TRBV9	TRBJ2-2	-	TGTGCCAGCAGCGTATATAGGGCGGGGACGGTGAACACCGGGGAGCTGTTTTTT	CASSVYRAGTVNTGELFF
TRBV6-1	TRBJ2-2	-	TGTGCCAGCAGTGAAATCAGGGCCACCGGGGAGCTGTTTTTT	CASSEIRATGELFF
TRBV9	TRBJ2-3	TRBD2	TGTGCCAGCAGCGTAGTTGGGCTAGCGGGGGGCTTCACAGATACGCAGTATTTT	CASSVVGLAGGFTDTQYF
TRBV19	TRBJ1-5	-	TGTGCCAGTAGTAAACAGTTTCTTAGCAATCAGCCCCAGCATTTT	CASSKQFLSNQPQHF
TRBV30	TRBJ2-3	TRBD2	TGTGCCTGGCGGATAGCGGGGGGTACAGATACGCAGTATTTT	CAWRIAGGTDTQYF
TRBV7-2	TRBJ2-7	TRBD1	TGTGCCAGCAGCTCCCAGGGGGCGCAGTACGAGCAGTACTTC	CASSSQGAQYEQYF
TRBV5-1	TRBJ2-3	-	TGCGCCAGCAGCTTGGCCGGTAGGGGCGGCACAGATACGCAGTATTTT	CASSLAGRGGTDTQYF